These 25 T cell receptor beta chains were sequenced from one sample in a study of response to subunit inactivated influenza vaccine. In TCRdb, the RT-PCR reads were re-called with MiXCR into one record per CDR3 protein. This sample carries about 540,000 distinct CDR3 sequences, less than 25% of them seen once, and the ten largest clones take 2.5% to 3%. This sample also belongs to another study, concerning T cells expressing NK-cell markers. This second study says: Libraries used 5'RACE template switching adding universal primer site and UMIs.

The sample consisted of CD4+ T cells sorted from PBMCs, taken less than 13 days after vaccination. The receptors here all came from a man aged 50-59 years who received an inactivated influenza vaccine.

The V gene is TRBV12-3 or TRBV12-4, the J gene TRBJ2-4, with a possible D match to TRBD1 (6 bases). There are 14 residues in the CDR3. Trimming removed 5 bases at V and 1 base at J, with 9 bases between. CDR3 nucleotide sequence: TGTGCCAGCAGTCGACAGGCGGCCAAAAACATTCAGTACTTC. The encoded protein is CASSRQAAKNIQYF.

There are many counts of this clonotype. The V gene is TRBV4-3, the J gene TRBJ2-7; a possible D gene is TRBD1 (5 bases). In germline, CDR1 is LGHNA, CDR2 YSLEER. This CDR3 has 15 residues. V was cut by 0 bases and J by 3 bases, with 12 bases left in between. CDR3 amino acids: CASSQDAQGDYEQYF. CDR3 DNA: TGCGCCAGCAGCCAAGATGCCCAGGGTGACTACGAGCAGTACTTC.

CDR3 amino acids: CASSASRSTDTQYF. The CDR3 DNA reads TGTGCCAGCAGTGCATCCAGAAGCACAGATACGCAGTATTTT. V and J are TRBV25-1 and TRBJ2-3; D is unresolved. Trimming removed 4 bases at V and 0 bases at J, with 8 bases between. Germline lookup yields CDR1 MGHDK and CDR2 SYGVNS. CDR3 size: 14 residues.

This clonotype has just a few counts. The chain links TRBV30 to TRBJ2-5; 10 bases agree with TRBD2. Trimming cost V 0 bases and J 7 bases; bases outside gene matches: 8. Per the germline V gene, CDR1 is GTSNPN and CDR2 is SVGIG (reference sequence). CDR3 length equals 15 residues. DNA of the CDR3: TGTGCCTGGAGTGTACCTAGCGGGGGCCGACGGACCCAGTACTTC. Its translation is CAWSVPSGGRRTQYF.

The chain employs TRBV25-1 and TRBJ2-3; D ambiguous. The CDR3 is 14 amino acids. Between the trimmed V and J ends, which lost 3 bases and 2 bases, there was a span of 9 bases. Per germline, CDR1 MGHDK and CDR2 SYGVNS. The CDR3 reads CASSDQRYTDTQYF. The CDR3 nucleotides read TGTGCCAGCAGTGATCAGCGATACACAGATACGCAGTATTTT.

The chain is built from TRBV2 and TRBJ1-3; a possible D gene is TRBD1 (5 bases). Germline V gene sequence: CDR1 SNHLY, CDR2 FYNNEI. This CDR3 has 14 residues. V lost 6 bases to trimming and J lost 0 bases, with 9 bases between them. The CDR3 DNA follows: TGTGCCAGCAGGGCGACAGCCTCTGGAAACACCATATATTTT. This gives the protein CASRATASGNTIYF.

Note on this clonotype: A read error may produce the germline difference seen at one junction end. The gene calls are TRBV5-1 and TRBJ2-6; D is possibly TRBD1 (5 bases). CDR1 and CDR2 from the germline V gene are SGHRS and YFSETQ. The CDR3 sequence is 14 residues long. CDR3: CASSFGSGATVLTF. The CDR3 bases are TGCGCCAGCAGCTTCGGCTCTGGGGCCACCGTCCTGACTTTC.

This clonotype was observed a handful of times. J is TRBJ2-7 and V is TRBV20-1; TRBD2 matches 7 bases. This CDR3 comprises 12 residues. The junction had 7 bases not matched to a gene; V was cut back by 6 bases and J by 5 bases. Germline V CDR1 and CDR2: DFQATT, SNEGSKA (reference sequence). CDR3 sequence: CSAEGRGNEQYF. The DNA of the CDR3 is TGCAGTGCGGAAGGGCGGGGGAACGAGCAGTACTTC.

In its sample, this clonotype was seen a few times. This chain links TRBV21-1 with TRBJ2-5; TRBD1 is the table's D call and was not checked against the DNA. TRBV21-1 is deemed a pseudogene. The CDR3 length is 15 residues. The CDR3 region is CASSPRWQDRETQYF. The DNA of the CDR3 is TGTGCCAGCAGCCCCAGGTGGCAGGATAGGGAGACCCAGTACTTC.

The CDR3 DNA reads as TGTGCCATCAATCCGGGACAGCACCTCTCTGGGGCCAACGTCCTGACTTTC. As protein: CAINPGQHLSGANVLTF. The chain links TRBV10-3 to TRBJ2-6; 7 nucleotides agree with TRBD1. CDR1 is ENHRY and CDR2 is SYGVKD in the germline V gene. The length of the CDR3 is 17 residues. The J segment lost 0 bases and the V segment lost 7 bases, leaving 9 bases of the junction unmatched.

The rearrangement uses TRBV11-1 and TRBJ2-5; tentatively, D is TRBD1 (8 bases). V lost 5 bases, J lost 4 bases, and 26 bases lay in between. Germline V CDR1 and CDR2: SGHAT, FQDESV (reference sequence). This CDR3 region has 18 residues. For the CDR3, the DNA is TGTGCCAGCAGCCCAGGGGGCGGGAGAATTATTTTGGGAGAGACCCAGTACTTC. Its translation is CASSPGGGRIILGETQYF.

The rearrangement links TRBV28 to TRBJ1-5; D is ambiguous. The CDR3 has 12 amino acids. CDR1 is MDHEN and CDR2 is SYDVKM in the germline V gene. The V end lost 3 bases, the J end lost 6 bases, and 6 bases lay between the germline ends. The chain's CDR3 is CASSFGFQPQHF. The CDR3 nucleotides read TGTGCCAGCAGTTTTGGTTTTCAGCCCCAGCATTTT. Full variable domain (outside the CDR3, taken from reference TRBV28 and TRBJ1-5): DVKVTQSSRYLVKRTGEKVFLECVQDMDHENMFWYRQDPGLGLRLIYFSYDVKMKEKGDIPEGYSVSREKKERFSLILESASTNQTSMYLCASSFGFQPQHFGDGTRLSIL.

The chain employs TRBV5-1 and TRBJ1-4; D call uncertain. Between the trimmed V and J ends, which lost 4 bases and 7 bases, there was a span of 20 bases. This CDR3 has 16 residues. From germline, CDR1 is SGHRS and CDR2 YFSETQ. The CDR3 spells CASSRREGVRGEKLFF. The CDR3 DNA reads TGCGCCAGCAGCCGCCGTGAGGGCGTCAGAGGTGAAAAACTGTTTTTT.

V and J are TRBV6-2 or TRBV6-3 and TRBJ2-5; 8 nucleotides agree with TRBD2. The CDR3 is made up of 14 amino acids. The germline V gene has CDR1 MNHEY and CDR2 SVGEGT. V lost 8 bases, J lost 0 bases, and 5 bases stayed unmatched. CDR3 in amino acids: CASRLANNQETQYF. The CDR3 bases are TGTGCCAGCCGACTAGCGAACAACCAAGAGACCCAGTACTTC.

This clonotype has just a few counts. The rearrangement uses TRBV7-9 and TRBJ2-5; either TRBD1 or TRBD2 may supply D (5 bases each). The CDR3 contains 15 residues. Germline values: CDR1 SEHNR, CDR2 FQNEAQ (reference sequence). V lost 7 bases and J lost 4, with 19 bases in between. The CDR3 sequence: CASNSGREAAETQYF. Written as DNA, the CDR3 is TGTGCCAGCAACTCGGGACGGGAAGCCGCAGAGACCCAGTACTTC.

This chain connects TRBV10-3 to TRBJ1-1, with D possibly being TRBD1 (6 bases). This CDR3 has 16 amino acids. Trimming removed 2 bases at V and 3 bases at J, with 16 bases between. Germline V gene lookup returns CDR1 ENHRY and CDR2 SYGVKD. The CDR3 DNA follows: TGTGCCATCAGTGAGACGCACGGGGGCTGGGACACTGAAGCTTTCTTT. Translating gives CAISETHGGWDTEAFF.

This clonotype was counted a few times. This chain uses TRBV7-8 with TRBJ2-1; maybe TRBD1 (6 bases). The germline CDR1 and CDR2 sequences are SGHVS and FQNEAQ. This CDR3 has 16 amino acids. Trimming left V 2 bases short and J 2 bases short, with 13 bases between. CDR3 in amino acids: CASSLTSGVTYNEQFF. In DNA, the CDR3 is TGTGCCAGCAGCTTAACCTCAGGGGTCACCTACAATGAGCAGTTCTTC.

This clonotype was seen ten or more times. This chain links TRBV6-1 with TRBJ2-5; 7 nucleotides align to TRBD1. The CDR3 runs 15 residues. Looked up from germline, CDR1 is MNHNS and CDR2 is SASEGT. V gave up 4 bases and J gave up 9 bases; unmatched junction bases: 14. As DNA, the CDR3 is TGTGCCAGCAGTGCCACCGGGACAGATAAGATGGCCCAGTACTTC. This encodes CASSATGTDKMAQYF.

The CDR3: CASSQVGQGSDTQYF. CDR3 bases: TGCGCCAGCAGCCAAGTTGGACAGGGGTCAGATACGCAGTATTTT. The chain uses TRBV4-3 and TRBJ2-3; 9 bases agree with TRBD1. The ends lost 1 base at V and 4 bases at J; junction bases unmatched: 3. This CDR3 has 15 amino acids. The germline V gene has CDR1 LGHNA and CDR2 YSLEER.

The rearrangement uses TRBV5-1 and TRBJ1-2; TRBD1 is a possible D gene (5 bases). Germline V CDR1 and CDR2: SGHRS, YFSETQ. This CDR3 is built from 13 residues. The V end lost 0 bases, the J end lost 5 bases, and 8 bases lay between the germline ends. The CDR3 protein is CASSLVGEYGYTF. CDR3 DNA sequence: TGCGCCAGCAGCTTGGTAGGGGAGTATGGCTACACCTTC.

This clonotype turned up a few times. This rearrangement joins TRBV20-1 to TRBJ2-7, with a possible D match to TRBD2 (5 bases). The CDR3 runs 15 residues. CDR1 is DFQATT and CDR2 is SNEGSKA in the germline V gene (reference sequence). V lost 0 bases and J lost 0, with 12 bases in between. This chain's CDR3 is CSARDGGVTSYEQYF. The CDR3, as DNA: TGCAGTGCTAGAGATGGAGGAGTTACCTCCTACGAGCAGTACTTC.

This clonotype was counted many times. The rearrangement joins TRBV5-1 to TRBJ2-1; 7 bases align to TRBD1. Trimming cost V 1 base and J 10 bases; bases outside gene matches: 11. Germline lookup yields CDR1 SGHRS and CDR2 YFSETQ. CDR3 size: 15 residues. The CDR3 is CASSLRQGPRGEQFF. CDR3 DNA: TGCGCCAGCAGCTTGAGACAGGGTCCTAGGGGGGAGCAGTTCTTC.

This clonotype was detected many times. The chain employs TRBV12-3 or TRBV12-4 and TRBJ2-2; no reliable D call. The CDR3 length is 13 residues. The ends were cut back, 2 bases at V and 7 bases at J, with 8 bases in the middle. CDR3: CASSLSGGGELFF. The CDR3 DNA sequence: TGTGCCAGCAGTTTAAGTGGTGGCGGGGAGCTGTTTTTT.

This clonotype was seen a handful of times. V gene TRBV5-4 combines with J gene TRBJ2-5; the D gene is possibly TRBD1 (6 bases). Germline loops: CDR1 SGHNT, CDR2 YYREEE (reference sequence). The CDR3 is 16 amino acids. Trimming left V 0 bases short and J 5 bases short, with 17 bases between. CDR3 protein: CASSLAVGAPGETQYF. CDR3 sequence (DNA): TGTGCCAGCAGCTTGGCCGTGGGGGCCCCGGGGGAGACCCAGTACTTC.

This clonotype was detected a few times. The CDR3 reads CASSKSGTGGEQYF. DNA for the CDR3: TGTGCCAGCAGTAAATCCGGGACAGGGGGCGAGCAGTACTTC. The rearrangement links TRBV6-2 or TRBV6-3 to TRBJ2-7; 11 bases align to TRBD1. V dropped 5 bases and J dropped 6; count of bases not matched to a gene: 6. Germline CDR1 and CDR2: MNHEY and SVGEGT. The CDR3 has 14 residues.